The rows below give T cell receptor beta chains drawn from one sample of a study of early T cells in non-severe SARS-CoV-2 infection. TCRdb re-derived calls from the 5' RACE reads in MiXCR, one entry per CDR3 protein. The sample has approximately 56,000 distinct CDR3 sequences; roughly a tenth are singletons. Sequenced sample: whole blood. Every receptor here comes from an adult who was a healthcare worker with PCR-confirmed SARS-CoV-2 infection or an uninfected control (not recorded which). The CDR3 runs from the conserved cysteine through the conserved F or W. The order of the fields is CDR3 protein, CDR3 DNA, V gene, J gene, CDR3 length, D gene, clone size. The D gene is left open where the match is weak. Clone size is shown for a subset of rows, as once, few, many or a class of expanded clone.

CDR3: CASSVTRGPQETQYF; DNA: TGTGCCAGCAGCGTTACTCGGGGGCCTCAAGAGACCCAGTACTTC; V: TRBV9; J: TRBJ2-5; length: 15; D: .; size: .
CDR3: CATSRGTREAEKLFF; DNA: TGTGCCACCAGCAGAGGGACCAGGGAGGCTGAAAAACTGTTTTTT; V: TRBV15; J: TRBJ1-4; length: 15; D: .; size: .
CDR3: CSGGGGTTQETQYF; DNA: TGCAGCGGCGGGGGAGGGACCACCCAAGAGACCCAGTACTTC; V: TRBV29-1; J: TRBJ2-5; length: 14; D: TRBD2; size: .
CDR3: CASSLIYGYTF; DNA: TGTGCCAGCAGCTTAATCTATGGCTACACCTTC; V: TRBV7-9; J: TRBJ1-2; length: 11; D: .; size: many
CDR3: CASSLRGLGTEAFF; DNA: TGTGCCAGCAGCTTGCGGGGATTGGGCACTGAAGCTTTCTTT; V: TRBV5-6; J: TRBJ1-1; length: 14; D: .; size: many
CDR3: CASSQGVNEQFF; DNA: TGTGCCAGCAGCCAGGGGGTCAATGAGCAGTTCTTC; V: TRBV7-3; J: TRBJ2-1; length: 12; D: TRBD1; size: many
CDR3: CSARDGTGTTEQYF; DNA: TGCAGTGCTAGAGATGGGACCGGGACTACCGAGCAGTACTTC; V: TRBV20-1; J: TRBJ2-7; length: 14; D: TRBD2; size: few
CDR3: CAWSVFRGSGYGYTF; DNA: TGTGCCTGGAGTGTTTTCCGGGGATCGGGCTATGGCTACACCTTC; V: TRBV30; J: TRBJ1-2; length: 15; D: .; size: many
CDR3: CASSQSRAGELFF; DNA: TGTGCCAGCAGCCAAAGCCGCGCCGGGGAGCTGTTTTTT; V: TRBV4-2; J: TRBJ2-2; length: 13; D: .; size: .
CDR3: CSARDPEEAGELYGYTF; DNA: TGCAGTGCTAGAGATCCAGAAGAGGCGGGGGAACTCTATGGCTACACCTTC; V: TRBV20-1; J: TRBJ1-2; length: 17; D: .; size: few
CDR3: CASNPRGQPLSDTQYF; DNA: TGTGCCAGCAACCCTAGGGGACAGCCTCTATCGGATACGCAGTATTTT; V: TRBV5-5; J: TRBJ2-3; length: 16; D: TRBD1; size: many
CDR3: CASRVTDGYTF; DNA: TGTGCCAGCAGGGTCACAGACGGCTACACCTTC; V: TRBV3-1; J: TRBJ1-2; length: 11; D: .; size: few
CDR3: CASSFGGSTKTQYF; DNA: TGTGCCAGCAGTTTCGGCGGGAGCACGAAGACCCAGTACTTC; V: TRBV12-3/TRBV12-4; J: TRBJ2-5; length: 14; D: TRBD2; size: .
CDR3: CASSSLTSGSDEQFF; DNA: TGTGCCAGCAGTTCTTTGACTAGCGGGAGCGATGAGCAGTTCTTC; V: TRBV6-2/TRBV6-3; J: TRBJ2-1; length: 15; D: TRBD2; size: few
CDR3: CASSPLAYNEQFF; DNA: TGTGCCAGCAGTCCTCTAGCGTACAATGAGCAGTTCTTC; V: TRBV7-2; J: TRBJ2-1; length: 13; D: .; size: many
CDR3: CASSPGLAALGELFF; DNA: TGTGCCAGCTCACCGGGACTAGCGGCTCTCGGGGAGCTGTTTTTT; V: TRBV18; J: TRBJ2-2; length: 15; D: TRBD2; size: .
CDR3: CASKNPGELFF; DNA: TGTGCCAGCAAAAACCCCGGGGAGCTGTTTTTT; V: TRBV12-3/TRBV12-4; J: TRBJ2-2; length: 11; D: .; size: many
CDR3: CASSLVYEQYF; DNA: TGTGCCAGCAGCTTAGTCTACGAGCAGTACTTC; V: TRBV7-2; J: TRBJ2-7; length: 11; D: .; size: few
CDR3: CASSPGTNQPQHF; DNA: TGCGCCAGCAGCCCGGGGACAAATCAGCCCCAGCATTTT; V: TRBV5-1; J: TRBJ1-5; length: 13; D: .; size: many
CDR3: CSARRRGVPYEQYF; DNA: TGCAGTGCTAGAAGGCGGGGAGTGCCCTACGAGCAGTACTTC; V: TRBV20-1; J: TRBJ2-7; length: 14; D: .; size: .
CDR3: CASTSAPLAGALPQFF; DNA: TGTGCCAGCACCTCGGCCCCATTAGCGGGAGCCCTCCCGCAGTTCTTC; V: TRBV7-3; J: TRBJ2-1; length: 16; D: TRBD2; size: many
CDR3: CASNRQPYGYTF; DNA: TGTGCCAGCAACAGACAGCCCTATGGCTACACCTTC; V: TRBV6-5; J: TRBJ1-2; length: 12; D: .; size: .
CDR3: CASSQRDPSYEQYF; DNA: TGCGCCAGCAGCCAAAGGGACCCAAGCTACGAGCAGTACTTC; V: TRBV4-1; J: TRBJ2-7; length: 14; D: .; size: few
CDR3: CASSPRGSQYNEQFF; DNA: TGTGCCAGCTCACCAAGGGGGAGCCAATACAATGAGCAGTTCTTC; V: TRBV18; J: TRBJ2-1; length: 15; D: .; size: many
CDR3: CAITPSPSAYNEQFF; DNA: TGTGCCATCACCCCGAGTCCGAGCGCCTACAATGAGCAGTTCTTC; V: TRBV10-3; J: TRBJ2-1; length: 15; D: .; size: .
CDR3: CASRRAGGNNQPQHF; DNA: TGTGCCAGCAGGCGTGCAGGGGGCAATAATCAGCCCCAGCATTTT; V: TRBV6-2/TRBV6-3; J: TRBJ1-5; length: 15; D: TRBD1; size: .
CDR3: CATSRSYSYNEQFF; DNA: TGTGCCACCAGCAGATCTTACAGCTACAATGAGCAGTTCTTC; V: TRBV15; J: TRBJ2-1; length: 14; D: .; size: many
CDR3: CASSHGTGAEQFF; DNA: TGTGCCAGCAGTCATGGGACAGGGGCTGAGCAGTTCTTC; V: TRBV27; J: TRBJ2-1; length: 13; D: TRBD1; size: many
CDR3: CASSFVGARLGEQYF; DNA: TGCGCCAGCAGCTTCGTCGGGGCCCGCCTGGGCGAGCAGTACTTC; V: TRBV5-1; J: TRBJ2-7; length: 15; D: .; size: .
CDR3: CATSSLTGGELFF; DNA: TGTGCCACCAGCAGTCTGACAGGGGGCGAACTTTTCTTT; V: TRBV15; J: TRBJ1-1; length: 13; D: TRBD1; size: .
CDR3: CASSSGTSQGGYGYTF; DNA: TGTGCCAGCAGCTCCGGGACATCACAGGGGGGATATGGCTACACCTTC; V: TRBV27; J: TRBJ1-2; length: 16; D: TRBD1; size: .
CDR3: CASSLGEWGHEQYF; DNA: TGTGCCAGCAGCTTAGGCGAGTGGGGCCACGAGCAGTACTTC; V: TRBV7-2; J: TRBJ2-7; length: 14; D: .; size: .
CDR3: CASSLRGGSYNEQFF; DNA: TGTGCCAGCAGTTTACGCGGTGGATCCTACAATGAGCAGTTCTTC; V: TRBV12-3/TRBV12-4; J: TRBJ2-1; length: 15; D: .; size: .
CDR3: CASSGFGGTDTQYF; DNA: TGTGCCAGCAGTGGTTTCGGGGGGACAGATACGCAGTATTTT; V: TRBV12-3/TRBV12-4; J: TRBJ2-3; length: 14; D: TRBD2; size: medium-sized
CDR3: CASRASGRQSTDTQYF; DNA: TGTGCCAGCAGGGCTAGCGGGCGCCAGAGCACAGATACGCAGTATTTT; V: TRBV6-2/TRBV6-3; J: TRBJ2-3; length: 16; D: TRBD2; size: few
CDR3: CACQRGVSGNEQFF; DNA: TGTGCCTGCCAACGGGGGGTAAGCGGCAATGAGCAGTTCTTC; V: TRBV30; J: TRBJ2-1; length: 14; D: TRBD2; size: many
CDR3: CASSLITTGGDEQYF; DNA: TGTGCCAGCTCACTCATTACTACAGGGGGGGACGAGCAGTACTTC; V: TRBV18; J: TRBJ2-7; length: 15; D: .; size: many
CDR3: CASSPGTVANYGYTF; DNA: TGTGCCAGCAGCCCTGGGACAGTCGCGAACTATGGCTACACCTTC; V: TRBV7-3; J: TRBJ1-2; length: 15; D: TRBD1; size: .
CDR3: CAISETLADTQYF; DNA: TGTGCCATCAGTGAGACGTTGGCAGATACGCAGTATTTT; V: TRBV10-3; J: TRBJ2-3; length: 13; D: .; size: once
CDR3: CASSLNSQETQYF; DNA: TGTGCCAGCAGCTTAAACTCCCAAGAGACCCAGTACTTC; V: TRBV7-3; J: TRBJ2-5; length: 13; D: .; size: .
CDR3: CSASQAADTEAFF; DNA: TGCAGTGCTTCCCAGGCAGCGGACACTGAAGCTTTCTTT; V: TRBV20-1; J: TRBJ1-1; length: 13; D: .; size: .
CDR3: CASSSHAGGYTEAFF; DNA: TGTGCCAGCAGCTCTCATGCCGGGGGGTACACTGAAGCTTTCTTT; V: TRBV5-4; J: TRBJ1-1; length: 15; D: .; size: .
CDR3: CASLSGNEQFF; DNA: TGTGCCAGCCTTAGCGGCAATGAGCAGTTCTTC; V: TRBV2; J: TRBJ2-1; length: 11; D: .; size: once
CDR3: CASRNLPKNIQYF; DNA: TGTGCCAGCAGGAACCTGCCCAAAAACATTCAGTACTTC; V: TRBV2; J: TRBJ2-4; length: 13; D: .; size: many
CDR3: CASSSERGSQGQYF; DNA: TGTGCCAGCAGTTCAGAGCGGGGGTCCCAGGGGCAGTACTTC; V: TRBV12-3/TRBV12-4; J: TRBJ2-7; length: 14; D: TRBD2; size: many
CDR3: CATSFPGAGGPDNEQFF; DNA: TGTGCCACCAGCTTCCCGGGGGCGGGAGGGCCTGACAATGAGCAGTTCTTC; V: TRBV15; J: TRBJ2-1; length: 17; D: TRBD2; size: many
CDR3: CSVGRTRGYYGYTF; DNA: TGCAGCGTGGGACGGACCCGAGGGTACTATGGCTACACCTTC; V: TRBV29-1; J: TRBJ1-2; length: 14; D: .; size: many
CDR3: CSVDSNQPQHF; DNA: TGCAGCGTTGACAGCAATCAGCCCCAGCATTTT; V: TRBV29-1; J: TRBJ1-5; length: 11; D: .; size: few
CDR3: CASSPSGLAGGDTDTQYF; DNA: TGTGCCAGCAGCCCGTCGGGACTAGCGGGAGGAGACACAGATACGCAGTATTTT; V: TRBV7-3; J: TRBJ2-3; length: 18; D: TRBD2; size: .
CDR3: CSVPLGLAYGYTF; DNA: TGCAGCGTCCCTTTGGGGTTAGCCTATGGCTACACCTTC; V: TRBV29-1; J: TRBJ1-2; length: 13; D: .; size: once
CDR3: CASSLMGLPGSGNTIYF; DNA: TGTGCCAGCAGCTTAATGGGGCTCCCAGGGTCGGGAAACACCATATATTTT; V: TRBV7-2; J: TRBJ1-3; length: 17; D: .; size: many
CDR3: CASSLVVGNTEAFF; DNA: TGTGCCAGCAGCTTGGTTGTGGGGAACACTGAAGCTTTCTTT; V: TRBV5-5; J: TRBJ1-1; length: 14; D: .; size: many
CDR3: CSPSAGGYYEQYF; DNA: TGTAGTCCATCAGCGGGGGGCTACTACGAGCAGTACTTC; V: TRBV20-1; J: TRBJ2-7; length: 13; D: TRBD2; size: many
CDR3: CASSLVTGSTEAFF; DNA: TGTGCCAGCAGCTTAGTGACAGGGTCGACTGAAGCTTTCTTT; V: TRBV11-2; J: TRBJ1-1; length: 14; D: TRBD1; size: many
CDR3: CAISIGQGGGYTF; DNA: TGTGCCATCAGCATAGGACAGGGCGGCGGCTACACCTTC; V: TRBV10-3; J: TRBJ1-2; length: 13; D: TRBD1; size: .
CDR3: CASTRGTGVFLEQYF; DNA: TGTGCCAGCACAAGAGGGACAGGGGTATTCCTCGAGCAGTACTTC; V: TRBV2; J: TRBJ2-7; length: 15; D: TRBD1; size: .
CDR3: CASSQDLIGQGLNEQFF; DNA: TGCGCCAGCAGCCAAGATCTAATAGGACAGGGGTTGAATGAGCAGTTCTTC; V: TRBV4-3; J: TRBJ2-1; length: 17; D: TRBD1; size: many
CDR3: CASSTGTAGTGELFF; DNA: TGTGCCAGCAGCACCGGGACCGCGGGCACCGGGGAGCTGTTTTTT; V: TRBV11-2; J: TRBJ2-2; length: 15; D: .; size: many
CDR3: CASSLDEAGGIQYF; DNA: TGCGCCAGCAGCTTGGATGAAGCGGGGGGCATTCAGTACTTC; V: TRBV5-1; J: TRBJ2-4; length: 14; D: TRBD2; size: few
CDR3: CASSQDWQGAQSSYNEQFF; DNA: TGCGCCAGCAGCCAAGACTGGCAGGGGGCTCAGAGCTCCTACAATGAGCAGTTCTTC; V: TRBV4-3; J: TRBJ2-1; length: 19; D: TRBD1; size: .